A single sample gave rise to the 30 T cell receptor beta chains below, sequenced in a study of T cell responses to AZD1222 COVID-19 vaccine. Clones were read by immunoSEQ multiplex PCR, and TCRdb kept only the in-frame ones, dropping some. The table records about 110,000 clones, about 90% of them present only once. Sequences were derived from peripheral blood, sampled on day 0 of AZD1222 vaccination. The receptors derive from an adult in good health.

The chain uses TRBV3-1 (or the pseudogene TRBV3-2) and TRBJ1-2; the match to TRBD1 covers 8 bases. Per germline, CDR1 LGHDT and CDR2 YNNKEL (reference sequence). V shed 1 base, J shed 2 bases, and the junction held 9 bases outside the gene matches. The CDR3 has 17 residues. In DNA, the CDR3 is TGTGCCAGCAGCCAAGGGCTGCCTGGACAGGGAAACTATGGCTACACCTTC. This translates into CASSQGLPGQGNYGYTF.

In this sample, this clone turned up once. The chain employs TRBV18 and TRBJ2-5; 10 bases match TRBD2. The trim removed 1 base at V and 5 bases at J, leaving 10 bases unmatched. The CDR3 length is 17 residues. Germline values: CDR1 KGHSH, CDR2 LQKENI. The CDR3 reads CASSPLPSGRFGETQYF. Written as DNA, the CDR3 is TGTGCCAGCTCACCACTGCCTAGCGGGAGATTCGGTGAGACCCAGTACTTC.

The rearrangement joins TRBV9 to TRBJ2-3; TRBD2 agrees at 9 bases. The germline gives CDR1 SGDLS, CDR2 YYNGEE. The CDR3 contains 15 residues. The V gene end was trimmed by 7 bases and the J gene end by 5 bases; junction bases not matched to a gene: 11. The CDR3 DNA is TGTGCCAGCTCCCCCGGGGGGACTAGCCGAGATACGCAGTATTTT. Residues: CASSPGGTSRDTQYF.

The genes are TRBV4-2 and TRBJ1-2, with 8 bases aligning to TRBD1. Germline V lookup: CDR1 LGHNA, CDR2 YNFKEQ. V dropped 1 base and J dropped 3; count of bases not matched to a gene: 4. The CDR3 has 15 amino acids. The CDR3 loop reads CASSQGTGGYYGYTF. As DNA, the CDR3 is TGTGCCAGCAGCCAAGGCACAGGGGGATACTATGGCTACACCTTC.

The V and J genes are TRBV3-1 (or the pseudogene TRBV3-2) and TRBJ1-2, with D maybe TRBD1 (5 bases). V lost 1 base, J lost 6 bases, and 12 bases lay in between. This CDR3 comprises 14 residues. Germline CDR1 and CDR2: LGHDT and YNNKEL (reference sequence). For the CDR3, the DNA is TGTGCCAGCAGCCAAGCCGCAGGGAACCATGGCTACACCTTC. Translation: CASSQAAGNHGYTF.

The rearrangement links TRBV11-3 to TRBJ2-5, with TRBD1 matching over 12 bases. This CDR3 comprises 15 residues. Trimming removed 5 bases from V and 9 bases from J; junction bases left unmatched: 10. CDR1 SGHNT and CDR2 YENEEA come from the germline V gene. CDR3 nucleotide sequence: TGTGCCAGCAGCCCCGGGACAGGGGGCGCGGGCGCCCAGTACTTC. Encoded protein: CASSPGTGGAGAQYF.

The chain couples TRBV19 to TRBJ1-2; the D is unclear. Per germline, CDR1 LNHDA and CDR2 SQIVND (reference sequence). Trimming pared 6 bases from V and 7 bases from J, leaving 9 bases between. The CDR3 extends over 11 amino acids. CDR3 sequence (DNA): TGTGCCAGTAGCATACAAGGTGGCTACACCTTC. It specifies CASSIQGGYTF.

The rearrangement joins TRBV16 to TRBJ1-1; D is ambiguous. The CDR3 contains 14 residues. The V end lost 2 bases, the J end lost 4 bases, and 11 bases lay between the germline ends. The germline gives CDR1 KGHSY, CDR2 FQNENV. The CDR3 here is CASSQRGFGTEAFF. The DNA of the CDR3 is TGTGCCAGCAGCCAACGGGGTTTCGGCACTGAAGCTTTCTTT.

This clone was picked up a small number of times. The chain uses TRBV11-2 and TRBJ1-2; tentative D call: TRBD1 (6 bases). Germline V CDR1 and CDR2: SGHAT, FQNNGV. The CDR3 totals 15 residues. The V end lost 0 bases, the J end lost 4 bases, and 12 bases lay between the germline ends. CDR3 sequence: CASSLEPGAGYGYTF. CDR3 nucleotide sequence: TGTGCCAGCAGCTTAGAGCCAGGGGCAGGCTATGGCTACACCTTC.

Here the CDR3 DNA reads TGTGCCAGTAGTACGAAGAACGACATCACAGGGGCAACTAATGAAAAACTGTTTTTT. It yields the protein CASSTKNDITGATNEKLFF. The V call is TRBV19, the J call TRBJ1-4; TRBD1 agrees at 7 bases. Germline loops: CDR1 LNHDA, CDR2 SQIVND (reference sequence). V dropped 4 bases and J dropped 0; count of bases not matched to a gene: 14. The length of the CDR3 is 19 residues.

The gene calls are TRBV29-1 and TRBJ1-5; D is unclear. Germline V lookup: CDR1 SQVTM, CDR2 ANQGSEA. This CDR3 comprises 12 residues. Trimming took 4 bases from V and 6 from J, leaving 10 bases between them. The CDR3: CSVGGEGQPQHF. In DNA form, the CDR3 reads TGCAGCGTTGGGGGAGAAGGTCAGCCCCAGCATTTT.

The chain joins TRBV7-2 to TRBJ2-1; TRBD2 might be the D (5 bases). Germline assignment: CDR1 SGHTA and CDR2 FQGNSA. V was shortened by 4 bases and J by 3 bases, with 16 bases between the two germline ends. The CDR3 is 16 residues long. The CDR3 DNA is TGTGCCAGCAGCTCACAACACGGGATACTCTACAATGAGCAGTTCTTC. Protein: CASSSQHGILYNEQFF.

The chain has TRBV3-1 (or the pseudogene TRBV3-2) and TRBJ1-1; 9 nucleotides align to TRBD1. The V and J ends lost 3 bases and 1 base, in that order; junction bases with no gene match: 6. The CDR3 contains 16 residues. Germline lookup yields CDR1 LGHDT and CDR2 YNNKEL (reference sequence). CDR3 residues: CASSHPWTGENTEAFF. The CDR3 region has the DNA TGTGCCAGCAGCCACCCCTGGACAGGGGAGAACACTGAAGCTTTCTTT.

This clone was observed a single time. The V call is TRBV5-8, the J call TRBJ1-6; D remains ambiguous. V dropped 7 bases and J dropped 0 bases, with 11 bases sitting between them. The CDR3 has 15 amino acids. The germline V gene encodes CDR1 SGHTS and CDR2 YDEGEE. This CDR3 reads CASPSPSSYNSPLHF. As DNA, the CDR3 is TGTGCCAGCCCGTCACCGAGCTCCTATAATTCACCCCTCCACTTT.

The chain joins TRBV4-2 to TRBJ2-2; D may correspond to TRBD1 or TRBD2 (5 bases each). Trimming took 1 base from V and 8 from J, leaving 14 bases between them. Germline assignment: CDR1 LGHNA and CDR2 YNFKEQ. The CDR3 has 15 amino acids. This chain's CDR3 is CASSQGAVGGGELFF. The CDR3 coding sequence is TGTGCCAGCAGCCAAGGGGCCGTTGGGGGTGGGGAGCTGTTTTTT.

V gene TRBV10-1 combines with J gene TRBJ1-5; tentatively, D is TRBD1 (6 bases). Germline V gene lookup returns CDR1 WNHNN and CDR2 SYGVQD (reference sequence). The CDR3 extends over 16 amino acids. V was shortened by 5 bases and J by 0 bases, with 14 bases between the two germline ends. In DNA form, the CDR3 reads TGCGCCAGCAGTATGGACAGAGGATTTAGCAATCAGCCCCAGCATTTT. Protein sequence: CASSMDRGFSNQPQHF.

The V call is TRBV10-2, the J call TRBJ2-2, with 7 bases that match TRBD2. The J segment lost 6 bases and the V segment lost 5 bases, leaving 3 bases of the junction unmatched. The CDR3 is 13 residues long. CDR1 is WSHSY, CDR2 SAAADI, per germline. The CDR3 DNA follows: TGCGCCAGCAGTAACGGACTAGCCGGGGAGCTGTTTTTT. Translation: CASSNGLAGELFF.

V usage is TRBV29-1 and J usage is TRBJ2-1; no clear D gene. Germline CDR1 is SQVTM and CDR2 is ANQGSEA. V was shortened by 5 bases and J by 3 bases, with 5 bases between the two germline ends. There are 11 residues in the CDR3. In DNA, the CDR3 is TGCAGCGTTTCGGGCTACAATGAGCAGTTCTTC. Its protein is CSVSGYNEQFF.

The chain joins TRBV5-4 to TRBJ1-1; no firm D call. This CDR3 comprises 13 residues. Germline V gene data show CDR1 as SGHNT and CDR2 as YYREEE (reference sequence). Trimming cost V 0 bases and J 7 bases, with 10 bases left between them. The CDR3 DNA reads TGTGCCAGCAGCTTGGGTGGGAACTATGAAGCTTTCTTT. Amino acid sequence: CASSLGGNYEAFF.

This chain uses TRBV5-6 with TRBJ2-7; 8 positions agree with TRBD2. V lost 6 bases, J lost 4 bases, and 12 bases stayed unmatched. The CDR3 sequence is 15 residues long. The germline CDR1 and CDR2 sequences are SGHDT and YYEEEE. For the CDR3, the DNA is TGTGCCAGCATGCCCCGAACCCGGGGGGGTTACGAGCAGTACTTC. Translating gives CASMPRTRGGYEQYF.

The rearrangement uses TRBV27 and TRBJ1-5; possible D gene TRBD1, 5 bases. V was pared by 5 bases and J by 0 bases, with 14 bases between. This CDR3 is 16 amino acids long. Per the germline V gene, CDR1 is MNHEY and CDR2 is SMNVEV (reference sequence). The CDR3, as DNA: TGTGCCAGCAGTCCCGCCCAAGGGGTTAGCAATCAGCCCCAGCATTTT. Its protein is CASSPAQGVSNQPQHF.

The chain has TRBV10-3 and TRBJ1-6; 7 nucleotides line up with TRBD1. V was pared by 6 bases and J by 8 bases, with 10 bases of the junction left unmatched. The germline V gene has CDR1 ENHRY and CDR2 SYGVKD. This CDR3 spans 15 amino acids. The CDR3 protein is CAISPRGEGDSPLHF. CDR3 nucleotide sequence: TGTGCCATCAGCCCCAGGGGGGAAGGGGATTCACCCCTCCACTTT.

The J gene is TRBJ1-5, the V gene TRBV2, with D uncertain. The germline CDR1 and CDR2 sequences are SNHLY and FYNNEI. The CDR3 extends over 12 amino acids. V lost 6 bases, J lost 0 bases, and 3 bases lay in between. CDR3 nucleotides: TGTGCCAGCAGAGGTAGCAATCAGCCCCAGCATTTT. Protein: CASRGSNQPQHF.

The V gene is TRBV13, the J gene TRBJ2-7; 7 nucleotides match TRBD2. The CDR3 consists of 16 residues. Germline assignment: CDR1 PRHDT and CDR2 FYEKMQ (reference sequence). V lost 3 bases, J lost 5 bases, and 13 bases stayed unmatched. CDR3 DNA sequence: TGTGCCAGCAGCTTCGGCGTGGGGGGGAGGGCCAACGAGCAGTACTTC. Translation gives CASSFGVGGRANEQYF.

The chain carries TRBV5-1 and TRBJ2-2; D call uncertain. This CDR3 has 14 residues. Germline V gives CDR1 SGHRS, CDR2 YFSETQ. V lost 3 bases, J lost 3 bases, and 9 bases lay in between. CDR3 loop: CASSSGRDTGELFF. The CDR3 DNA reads TGCGCCAGCAGCTCTGGTAGAGACACCGGGGAGCTGTTTTTT.

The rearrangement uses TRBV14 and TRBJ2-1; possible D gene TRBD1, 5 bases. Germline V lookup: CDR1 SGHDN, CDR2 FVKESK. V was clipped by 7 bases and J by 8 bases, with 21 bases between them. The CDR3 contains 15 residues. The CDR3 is CASTPVATPRDEQFF. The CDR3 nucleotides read TGTGCCAGCACCCCCGTGGCCACGCCCAGGGATGAGCAGTTCTTC.

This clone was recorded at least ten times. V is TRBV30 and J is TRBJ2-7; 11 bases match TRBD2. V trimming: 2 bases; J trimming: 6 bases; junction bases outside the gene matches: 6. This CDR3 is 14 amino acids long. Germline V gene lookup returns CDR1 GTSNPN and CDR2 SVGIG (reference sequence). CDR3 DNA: TGTGCCTGGAGTCCAGGACTAGCGGGCGTCGAGCAGTACTTC. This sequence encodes CAWSPGLAGVEQYF.

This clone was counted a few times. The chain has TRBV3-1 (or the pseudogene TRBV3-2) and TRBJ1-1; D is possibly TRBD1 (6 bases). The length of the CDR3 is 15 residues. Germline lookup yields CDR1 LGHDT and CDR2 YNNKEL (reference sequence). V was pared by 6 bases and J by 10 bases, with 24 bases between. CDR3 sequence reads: CASSYKDRRSQGAFF. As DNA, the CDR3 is TGTGCCAGCAGTTACAAAGACAGGAGGTCTCAAGGAGCTTTCTTT.

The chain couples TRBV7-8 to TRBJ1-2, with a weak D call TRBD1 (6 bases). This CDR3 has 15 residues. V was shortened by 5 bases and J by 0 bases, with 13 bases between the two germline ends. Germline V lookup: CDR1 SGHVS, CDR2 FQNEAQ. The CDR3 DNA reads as TGTGCCAGCAGCCGTACAGGGTCTGCTAACTATGGCTACACCTTC. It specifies CASSRTGSANYGYTF.

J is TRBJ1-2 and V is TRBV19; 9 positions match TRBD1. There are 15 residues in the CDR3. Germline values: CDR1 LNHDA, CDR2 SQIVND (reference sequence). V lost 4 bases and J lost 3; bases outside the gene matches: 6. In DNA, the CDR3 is TGTGCCAGTAGTACCTTCCGGGACAGGGACTATGGCTACACCTTC. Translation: CASSTFRDRDYGYTF.